The 21 T cell receptor beta chains presented below share a single source sample, sequenced in a study of somatic mutations in cytotoxic T cells in rheumatoid arthritis. Assay used: immunoSEQ multiplex PCR; TCRdb lists only in-frame clones, some missing. This repertoire shows 15,000 to 20,000 clones, under 80% found once; its top ten account for around 15%. Material for sequencing was CD8+ T cells sorted from blood. Receptor source: an adult with rheumatoid arthritis.

V is TRBV29-1 and J is TRBJ2-2, with D perhaps TRBD1 or TRBD2 (5 bases each). The CDR3 has 12 residues. Per germline, CDR1 SQVTM and CDR2 ANQGSEA. Between the trimmed V and J ends, which lost 7 bases and 6 bases, there was a span of 12 bases. CDR3 sequence reads: CSAGTDAGELFF. The DNA for the CDR3 is TGCAGCGCAGGGACCGATGCCGGGGAGCTGTTTTTT.

The chain combines TRBV10-3 with TRBJ2-5; D unresolved. The DNA end lines up better with TRBJ2-7; the J call may be wrong. The CDR3 runs 14 residues. Germline V gene lookup returns CDR1 ENHRY and CDR2 SYGVKD. In DNA, the CDR3 is TGTGCCATCAGTGAAGAGGTCGGAGCCTACGAGCAGTACTTC. It translates to CAISEEVGAYEQYF.

This clone is medium-sized within its sample. The J gene is TRBJ1-1, the V gene TRBV7-9; no firm D call. CDR3 length equals 12 residues. The ends were cut back, 1 base at V and 8 bases at J, with 8 bases in the middle. Germline V gives CDR1 SEHNR, CDR2 FQNEAQ (reference sequence). The DNA for the CDR3 is TGTGCCAGCAGCTTAGTGACAAGAGAAGCTTTCTTT. It codes for CASSLVTREAFF. The whole variable domain, filled in from reference TRBV7-9 and TRBJ1-1, reads DTGVSQNPRHKITKRGQNVTFRCDPISEHNRLYWYRQTLGQGPEFLTYFQNEAQLEKSRLLSDRFSAERPKGSFSTLEIQRTEQGDSAMYLCASSLVTREAFFGQGTRLTVV.

The J gene is TRBJ1-1, the V gene TRBV18, with a possible D match to TRBD1 (5 bases). The CDR3 extends over 13 amino acids. Trimming removed 3 bases at V and 4 bases at J, with 9 bases between. Germline loops: CDR1 KGHSH, CDR2 LQKENI. For the CDR3, the DNA is TGTGCCAGCTCACCTCTGGGGGGCACTGAAGCTTTCTTT. Translated: CASSPLGGTEAFF.

The chain employs TRBV4-1 and TRBJ2-1; D ambiguous. The CDR3 runs 12 residues. Germline V lookup: CDR1 MGHRA, CDR2 YSYEKL. The ends were cut back, 0 bases at V and 7 bases at J, with 4 bases in the middle. For the CDR3, the DNA is TGCGCCAGCAGCCAAGATGGGAATGAGCAGTTCTTC. Its protein is CASSQDGNEQFF.

The genes are TRBV7-8 and TRBJ2-2; D not resolved. Germline CDR1 and CDR2: SGHVS and FQNEAQ. V lost 2 bases and J 0 bases, leaving 7 bases between the germline ends. This CDR3 is 15 amino acids long. CDR3 region: CASSLFAANTGELFF. CDR3 DNA: TGTGCCAGCAGCTTATTTGCAGCGAACACCGGGGAGCTGTTTTTT.

This clone is categorized as medium-sized. The rearrangement links TRBV9 to TRBJ1-1; D uncertain. Germline lookup yields CDR1 SGDLS and CDR2 YYNGEE. CDR3 length: 12 amino acids. V lost 0 bases to trimming and J lost 3 bases, with 3 bases between them. CDR3 in DNA: TGTGCCAGCAGCGTAGCAGACACTGAAGCTTTCTTT. Translating it yields CASSVADTEAFF. Drawing the rest from reference TRBV9 and TRBJ1-1, the complete variable domain is DSGVTQTPKHLITATGQRVTLRCSPRSGDLSVYWYQQSLDQGLQFLIQYYNGEERAKGNILERFSAQQFPDLHSELNLSSLELGDSALYFCASSVADTEAFFGQGTRLTVV.

V is TRBV5-6 and J is TRBJ2-3; 8 bases map to TRBD2. CDR3 size: 16 residues. V shed 4 bases and J 5 bases; nucleotides not matched to a gene: 12. Germline V gene sequence: CDR1 SGHDT, CDR2 YYEEEE. The CDR3: CASSLDRGGLVDTQYF. The CDR3 DNA is TGTGCCAGCAGCCTGGACCGGGGGGGCCTGGTAGATACGCAGTATTTT.

Written as DNA, the CDR3 is TGTGCCAGCAGCTTCCTCACCGGGACGGCGTTTGGAAACACCATATATTTT. Translating gives CASSFLTGTAFGNTIYF. The V and J genes are TRBV7-6 and TRBJ1-3; D might be TRBD1 (5 bases). CDR1 SGHVS and CDR2 FNYEAQ come from the germline V gene. The CDR3 totals 17 residues. The ends were cut back, 3 bases at V and 3 bases at J, with 18 bases in the middle.

Points on this clone: Its ends do not fully match the called genes, so a read error is possible. J is TRBJ1-1 and V is TRBV27; D possibly corresponds to TRBD1 (6 bases). This CDR3 is 13 amino acids long. Germline CDR1 MNHEY, CDR2 SMNVEV (reference sequence). The CDR3: CASRLGNRAPLLF. The CDR3, as DNA: TGTGCCAGCAGACTAGGGAACAGGGCTCCTCTCCTTTTT.

This clone showed up just a few times. J is TRBJ2-5 and V is TRBV15; 10 bases map to TRBD2. The CDR3 loop spans 14 amino acids. Germline loops: CDR1 LNHNV, CDR2 YYDKDF (reference sequence). The V gene end was trimmed by 4 bases and the J gene end by 5 bases; junction bases not matched to a gene: 4. CDR3 coding DNA: TGTGCCACCAGCACGAGCGGGAGGGCGGAGACCCAGTACTTC. Its protein product is CATSTSGRAETQYF.

V usage is TRBV25-1 and J usage is TRBJ1-1; a weak D match, TRBD1 (5 bases). The germline V gene has CDR1 MGHDK and CDR2 SYGVNS. With 6 bases removed from V and 1 base from J, the gap between germline ends came to 21 bases. The CDR3 extends over 17 amino acids. CDR3 residues: CASRSRVITGPNTEAFF. CDR3 sequence (DNA): TGTGCCAGCAGATCCCGGGTTATTACAGGACCGAACACTGAAGCTTTCTTT.

V is TRBV5-1 and J is TRBJ1-2, with D possibly TRBD1 on 5 matching bases. Germline V gene data show CDR1 as SGHRS and CDR2 as YFSETQ. The CDR3 totals 15 residues. The V end lost 4 bases, the J end lost 7 bases, and 20 bases lay between the germline ends. CDR3 nucleotides: TGCGCCAGCAGCCAGACTACAGGCGTGAATGGTGGCTACACCTTC. Protein sequence: CASSQTTGVNGGYTF.

The gene calls are TRBV9 and TRBJ1-6; D not resolved. The CDR3 has 16 residues. The V end was cut by 0 bases, the J end by 0 bases, with 7 bases between. The V gene's germline CDR1 is SGDLS and CDR2 YYNGEE. This CDR3 reads CASSVGRSSYNSPLHF. The CDR3 DNA sequence: TGTGCCAGCAGCGTAGGCAGAAGCTCCTATAATTCACCCCTCCACTTT.

V gene TRBV7-9 combines with J gene TRBJ2-3; D unclear. The CDR3 is made up of 13 amino acids. Trimming removed 6 bases at V and 5 bases at J, with 12 bases between. Germline V gene sequence: CDR1 SEHNR, CDR2 FQNEAQ (reference sequence). This CDR3 is CASRHPFGDTQYF. CDR3 bases: TGTGCCAGCAGGCACCCCTTTGGAGATACGCAGTATTTT.

The rearrangement links TRBV29-1 to TRBJ2-7; 12 nucleotides align to TRBD2. With V trimmed by 2 bases and J by 2 bases, 10 bases remained unmatched. The CDR3 totals 17 residues. Germline loops: CDR1 SQVTM, CDR2 ANQGSEA. For the CDR3, the DNA is TGCAGCGTTGAACTGGGGACTAGCGGGCCTCTTACCTACGAGCAGTACTTC. This translates into CSVELGTSGPLTYEQYF.

This chain links TRBV4-1 with TRBJ1-1; D remains unclear. CDR3 length: 15 amino acids. Trimming left V 0 bases short and J 3 bases short, with 11 bases between. Germline CDR1 and CDR2: MGHRA and YSYEKL. In nucleotides, the CDR3 is TGCGCCAGCAGCCAAGACCCGGGTCAGGACACTGAAGCTTTCTTT. This gives the protein CASSQDPGQDTEAFF.

This clone was observed a single time. The chain has TRBV29-1 and TRBJ2-1, with 7 bases matching TRBD2. The CDR3 has 14 amino acids. The germline V gene has CDR1 SQVTM and CDR2 ANQGSEA. Germline trimming cut 1 base from V and 4 bases from J; bases unmatched to any gene: 4. CDR3 in amino acids: CSVEGRGLYNEQFF. DNA for the CDR3: TGCAGCGTTGAAGGGCGGGGACTATACAATGAGCAGTTCTTC.

This sequence joins TRBV2 and TRBJ1-5, with D maybe TRBD1 (5 bases). The CDR3 is 14 amino acids. V was clipped by 3 bases and J by 3 bases, with 9 bases between them. The V gene's germline CDR1 is SNHLY and CDR2 FYNNEI. In nucleotides, the CDR3 is TGTGCCAGCAGTGACACAGGATTCAATCAGCCCCAGCATTTT. This sequence encodes CASSDTGFNQPQHF.

The genes are TRBV7-9 and TRBJ2-1; 9 nucleotides match TRBD1. The CDR3 consists of 16 residues. V was pared by 5 bases and J by 12 bases, with 17 bases of the junction left unmatched. CDR1 and CDR2 from the germline V gene are SEHNR and FQNEAQ (reference sequence). The CDR3 loop reads CASSPPSMAGQGGQFF. The CDR3 DNA sequence: TGTGCCAGCAGCCCGCCTTCTATGGCGGGACAGGGTGGGCAGTTCTTC.

This clone showed up just once. This sequence joins TRBV11-2 and TRBJ2-7; possibly TRBD1 for D (6 bases). The CDR3 covers 15 residues. Trimming pared 5 bases from V and 2 bases from J, leaving 16 bases between. The germline V gene encodes CDR1 SGHAT and CDR2 FQNNGV. CDR3 region: CASSASGAGPYEQYF. The CDR3, as DNA: TGTGCCAGCAGCGCCTCAGGGGCAGGCCCCTACGAGCAGTACTTC. Full variable domain (outside the CDR3, taken from reference TRBV11-2 and TRBJ2-7): EAGVAQSPRYKIIEKRQSVAFWCNPISGHATLYWYQQILGQGPKLLIQFQNNGVVDDSQLPKDRFSAERLKGVDSTLKIQPAKLEDSAVYLCASSASGAGPYEQYFGPGTRLTVT.